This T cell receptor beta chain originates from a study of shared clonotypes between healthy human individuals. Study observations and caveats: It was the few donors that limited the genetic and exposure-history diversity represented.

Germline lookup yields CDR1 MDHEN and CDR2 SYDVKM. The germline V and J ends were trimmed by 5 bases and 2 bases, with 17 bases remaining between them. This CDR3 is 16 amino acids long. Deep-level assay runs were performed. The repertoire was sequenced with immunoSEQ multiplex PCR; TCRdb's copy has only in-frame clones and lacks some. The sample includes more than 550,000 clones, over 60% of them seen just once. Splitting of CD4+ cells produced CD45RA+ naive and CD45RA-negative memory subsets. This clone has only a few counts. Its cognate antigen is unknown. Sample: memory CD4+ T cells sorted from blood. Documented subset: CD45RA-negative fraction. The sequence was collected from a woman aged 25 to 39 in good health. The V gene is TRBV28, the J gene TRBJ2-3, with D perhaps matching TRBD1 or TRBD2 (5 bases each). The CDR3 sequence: CASSEAGTLVTDTQYF. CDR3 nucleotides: TGTGCCAGCAGTGAAGCCGGGACCCTAGTCACAGATACGCAGTATTTT.